This TCR beta chain derives from a study of shared clonotypes between healthy human individuals (dated by TCRdb to the early 2020s). Looking at the study overall: The cohort comprised a couple of women and a few men aged 18 to 49 years. Per donor, three plates each were used for CD4 naive and CD4 memory, two for CD8 naive, and one for CD8 memory. Leukapheresis yielded between about 0.85 and 9.5 billion PBMCs per donor. To estimate repertoire size and how much clonotypes are shared between individuals, the study performed deep sequencing of blood TCR repertoires from about 5 healthy adults. To increase sequencing depth and limit assay-specific biases, TCR repertoire library preparation and sequencing were carried out by different laboratories using diverse techniques. Beyond this particular receptor, the publication reports: Based on pairwise subsampling, the degree of clonotype sharing among donors was expected to be affected by sequencing depth. Sampling was restricted to blood, and TCR repertoires in tissues likely differ from the TCR repertoires found in blood. Compared with non-shared clonotypes, the clonotypes found in all four sorted-subset donors had higher generation probabilities. Estimated clonotype richness was generally larger for naive than for memory subsets. Rarefaction of sorted-subset datasets indicated incomplete sequencing despite the large sequencing depth. About 5% of naive CD4, roughly 3.6% of naive CD8, approximately 2.2% of memory CD4, and about 0.4% of memory CD8 clonotypes were shared across several donors. The genetic and exposure-history diversity represented was limited by the small number of donors.

V and J lose 6 bases and 3 bases, and a span of 12 bases separates them. As encoded in the germline V gene (reference sequence), CDR1 is LNHDA while CDR2 is SQIVND. The cysteine opens and the phenylalanine closes a CDR3 of 13 amino acids. The entry retains the CDR3 DNA only, 39 bases that are in frame from base 1. CD8 naive samples were CD45RO-negative cells positively selected for CCR7, giving a CD45RA+CCR7+ population that excluded TemRA cells. The donors were healthy, HIV-negative adults who had no recently reported acute infections or vaccinations. Every donor was a Caucasian adult living in Nashville, Tennessee, USA. Blood was obtained by leukapheresis, after which PBMCs were separated by Ficoll-Histopaque density gradient centrifugation and cryopreserved in liquid nitrogen vapor phase. Analytical flow cytometry was used to check the purity and quantity of each magnetically sorted T cell population. Each sorted fraction had its genomic DNA isolated and then quantified by UV absorbance on a Nanodrop 2000c.

Using the deep immunoSEQ assay, TCR CDR3 regions were amplified from genomic DNA by multiplex PCR. Extracted genomic DNA from each cell subset was spread evenly across all wells of several immunoSEQ 96-well plates, with each plate serving as a replicate. For sorted subsets, each replicate PCR was loaded with around 220 ng genomic DNA, equivalent to about 30,000 T cell genomes. Purified libraries were measured with a Qubit 3.0 fluorometer, size-checked on a Bioanalyzer 2100, and measured again with the KAPA Library Quantification kit. Each immunoSEQ 96-well plate was sequenced on its own single-read 150-cycle Illumina NextSeq 550 flow cell. Per the original workflow: Because the immunoSEQ output included only junctional sequences and no quality scores, the filtering could not be the same as the filtering used for full-length reads. To assign V/J genes and CDR3, sequences were annotated using PyIR, a Python wrapper for IgBLAST v1.9, with IMGT germline references. Reads with weak V/J assignments (E-value above 1e-6), missing CDR3, stop codons, out-of-frame junctions, or ambiguous translated residues were removed. V3J clonotypes were defined as sequences sharing the same inferred V gene, J gene, and CDR3 amino acid sequence. Percentage overlap between repertoires was computed as shared unique clonotypes divided by the size of the smaller repertoire. Richness of each repertoire was evaluated using RTK rarefaction, the Chao1 estimator, and Recon v2.1 estimates of unobserved clonotypes. OLGA was used to compute generation probabilities for all TCRbeta clonotypes that the gDNA method yielded from a handful of donors. TCRdb re-hosts the immuneACCESS table, in-frame sequences only. Its copies lack some clones; in the studies checked, an unresolved V gene accounts for under half of them, and the cause for the rest is not known. The V and J calls and clone size were taken over from that table, and D and trimming were inferred from the DNA. The sample includes some 2.1 million clones, with around 96% observed a single time. Approximately 1.2% of the sample comes from the top ten.

This clone was counted a single time. What antigen it recognizes has not been identified. No much larger clone is present one base from it, and per-base qualities are unavailable. At the DNA level, this CDR3 is encoded by other sequences in the same sample as well. The receptor's source is a man younger than 30 in good health. Sequencing was performed on naive CD8+ T cells sorted from blood. The cell subset or site label, as the study defines it: CD45RA+CCR7+. The receptor chain draws on TRBV19 and TRBJ2-7; the D gene is perhaps TRBD1 or TRBD2, as each covers 5 bases. The sequence in DNA is TGTGCCAGTAGCGCCGGGACGGGCTACGAGCAGTACTTC. Protein translation: CASSAGTGYEQYF.